The 4 T cell receptor beta chains presented below share a single source sample, sequenced in a study of blood T cell repertoires in COVID-19. Repertoires were generated with immunoSEQ multiplex PCR, while TCRdb's copy carries only in-frame clones and drops some. The table includes 95,000 to 150,000 clones, around 85% detected once. Specimen: peripheral blood. These receptors came from a man aged 25 to 40 with COVID-19, enrolled during active disease.

The genes are TRBV30 and TRBJ2-5; D unresolved. Trimming removed 1 base at V and 5 bases at J, with 5 bases between. CDR1 is GTSNPN, CDR2 SVGIG, per germline (reference sequence). This CDR3 spans 11 amino acids. The CDR3 bases are TGTGCCTGGAGTGCGGAGGAGACCCAGTACTTC. Protein product: CAWSAEETQYF.

The rearrangement links TRBV27 to TRBJ1-4; TRBD1 aligns across 10 bases. Germline-derived CDR1 and CDR2 are MNHEY and SMNVEV (reference sequence). V was pared by 4 bases and J by 7 bases, with 6 bases of the junction left unmatched. This CDR3 has 15 amino acids. CDR3 DNA sequence: TGTGCCAGCAGTTCCGACAGGGGGCCTGTTGAAAAACTGTTTTTT. Translated: CASSSDRGPVEKLFF.

V is TRBV27 and J is TRBJ2-3; a weak D match, TRBD1 (6 bases). CDR1 MNHEY and CDR2 SMNVEV come from the germline V gene (reference sequence). The V end lost 2 bases, the J end lost 4 bases, and 13 bases lay between the germline ends. The CDR3 loop spans 15 amino acids. CDR3 protein: CASSLGGSAPDTQYF. The DNA for the CDR3 is TGTGCCAGCAGTTTAGGGGGCAGTGCACCAGATACGCAGTATTTT.

This clone was seen more than once but under ten times. The chain combines TRBV19 with TRBJ1-5; no definite D call. Trimming took off 3 bases at V and 4 bases at J, with 13 bases between the two ends. The length of the CDR3 is 15 residues. Germline assignment: CDR1 LNHDA and CDR2 SQIVND (reference sequence). CDR3 region: CASSMGLAGNQPQHF. The CDR3 region has the DNA TGTGCCAGTAGTATGGGGTTGGCGGGGAATCAGCCCCAGCATTTT. Full variable domain (outside the CDR3, taken from reference TRBV19 and TRBJ1-5): DGGITQSPKYLFRKEGQNVTLSCEQNLNHDAMYWYRQDPGQGLRLIYYSQIVNDFQKGDIAEGYSVSREKKESFPLTVTSAQKNPTAFYLCASSMGLAGNQPQHFGDGTRLSIL.